The 26 T cell receptor beta chains presented below share a single source sample, sequenced in a study of T-cell reconstitution after alpha-beta-depleted transplantation in children. Preparation of the TCRbeta library used unique molecular identifiers. TCRdb itself ran the PCR reads through MiXCR, one entry per CDR3 protein. The profile shows a few hundred thousand distinct CDR3 sequences, under 9.5% of them singletons. This material consisted of PBMCs from the stem cell graft donor, taken from the stem cell graft. These receptors all stem from a human donor who donated a stem cell graft to a child with acute lymphoblastic leukemia.

This clonotype occurred many times. The genes are TRBV20-1 and TRBJ1-5; D perhaps matches TRBD1 (6 bases). V was shortened by 3 bases and J by 3 bases, with 12 bases between the two germline ends. The CDR3 is made up of 14 amino acids. CDR1 is DFQATT, CDR2 SNEGSKA, per germline (reference sequence). The CDR3 here is CSASSGQFNQPQHF. DNA of the CDR3: TGCAGTGCTAGTAGCGGACAGTTCAATCAGCCCCAGCATTTT.

This clonotype was recorded a few times. V and J are TRBV27 and TRBJ1-3; perhaps TRBD1 as D (6 bases). The CDR3 totals 14 residues. The germline gives CDR1 MNHEY, CDR2 SMNVEV (reference sequence). Trimming took 5 bases from V and 3 from J, leaving 11 bases between them. CDR3 DNA sequence: TGTGCCAGCAGTCCAACAGGGTATGGAAACACCATATATTTT. It encodes CASSPTGYGNTIYF.

Many counts were recorded for this clonotype. As DNA, the CDR3 is TGTGCCAGCAGTGACGGCTACGAGCAGTACTTC. Translation: CASSDGYEQYF. The J gene is TRBJ2-7, the V gene TRBV6-4, with no clear D. The length of the CDR3 is 11 residues. CDR1 and CDR2 (germline): MRHNA, SNTAGT. Between the trimmed V and J ends, which lost 2 bases and 3 bases, there was a span of 2 bases.

This clonotype was detected once. The chain carries TRBV18 and TRBJ1-6, with D possibly being TRBD1 (5 bases). There are 14 residues in the CDR3. With 4 bases removed from V and 10 bases from J, the gap between germline ends came to 14 bases. Germline-derived CDR1 and CDR2 are KGHSH and LQKENI. CDR3 sequence (DNA): TGTGCCAGCTCACGAACAGGAAGGGAGTCACCCCTCCACTTT. Its protein is CASSRTGRESPLHF.

This clonotype was observed a few times. The rearrangement uses TRBV29-1 and TRBJ1-5, with unresolved D. CDR1 and CDR2 from the germline V gene are SQVTM and ANQGSEA. The CDR3 runs 13 residues. Between the trimmed V and J ends, which lost 6 bases and 2 bases, there was a span of 11 bases. The CDR3, as DNA: TGCAGCGTAAAACCAACGGGCAATCAGCCCCAGCATTTT. Translated, it gives CSVKPTGNQPQHF. Variable domain in full (rest from reference TRBV29-1 and TRBJ1-5): SAVISQKPSRDICQRGTSLTIQCQVDSQVTMMFWYRQQPGQSLTLIATANQGSEATYESGFVIDKFPISRPNLTFSTLTVSNMSPEDSSIYLCSVKPTGNQPQHFGDGTRLSIL.

This clonotype showed up many times. The chain employs TRBV5-1 and TRBJ2-2; D is possibly TRBD1 or TRBD2 (5 bases each). CDR1 is SGHRS and CDR2 is YFSETQ in the germline V gene. V lost 0 bases to trimming and J lost 4 bases, with 13 bases between them. The CDR3 sequence is 16 residues long. CDR3 DNA: TGCGCCAGCAGCTTGGGCGCAACGGGGCCCACCGGGGAGCTGTTTTTT. Its protein is CASSLGATGPTGELFF.

This clonotype has more than one count but fewer than ten. The chain carries TRBV12-3 or TRBV12-4 and TRBJ2-1; D is ambiguous. The CDR3 covers 12 residues. V lost 6 bases and J 12 bases, leaving 15 bases between the germline ends. This CDR3 is CASSHGPDPQFF. The CDR3 DNA follows: TGTGCCAGCAGCCATGGACCCGATCCGCAGTTCTTC.

The chain combines TRBV11-2 with TRBJ2-7; the D gene is possibly TRBD2 (6 bases). Germline lookup yields CDR1 SGHAT and CDR2 FQNNGV. Trimming removed 2 bases at V and 0 bases at J, with 8 bases between. The CDR3 is made up of 14 amino acids. The CDR3 DNA reads as TGTGCCAGCAGCTTACTAGCGCCCTCCTACGAGCAGTACTTC. Translation gives CASSLLAPSYEQYF. Drawing the rest from reference TRBV11-2 and TRBJ2-7, the complete variable domain is EAGVAQSPRYKIIEKRQSVAFWCNPISGHATLYWYQQILGQGPKLLIQFQNNGVVDDSQLPKDRFSAERLKGVDSTLKIQPAKLEDSAVYLCASSLLAPSYEQYFGPGTRLTVT.

This clonotype was found many times. The chain combines TRBV24-1 with TRBJ2-1, with D possibly matching TRBD2 (6 bases). The CDR3 is made up of 13 amino acids. The V and J ends lost 6 bases and 6 bases respectively, with 11 bases between them. CDR1 KGHDR and CDR2 SFDVKD come from the germline V gene. The CDR3 nucleotides read TGTGCCACCAGTCGGGGGACGGCCAATGAGCAGTTCTTC. This sequence encodes CATSRGTANEQFF.

In its sample, this clonotype was seen many times. This rearrangement joins TRBV6-2 or TRBV6-3 to TRBJ2-3; a weak D match, TRBD2 (7 bases). V was pared by 7 bases and J by 0 bases, with 23 bases between. The CDR3 totals 18 residues. Germline V gene lookup returns CDR1 MNHEY and CDR2 SVGEGT. CDR3 nucleotide sequence: TGTGCCAGCACCTCCGAATGGACGGGGGGCGGAAGCACAGATACGCAGTATTTT. It translates to CASTSEWTGGGSTDTQYF.

This chain's CDR3 is CASSVGPAGVGEQFF. The CDR3, as DNA: TGTGCCAGCAGCGTAGGGCCAGCGGGGGTCGGTGAGCAGTTCTTC. The chain couples TRBV9 to TRBJ2-1; 8 nucleotides line up with TRBD2. This CDR3 is built from 15 residues. CDR1 is SGDLS, CDR2 YYNGEE, per germline. V gave up 0 bases and J gave up 9 bases; unmatched junction bases: 8.

The rearrangement joins TRBV5-1 to TRBJ2-3, with TRBD2 matching over 10 bases. This CDR3 is 15 amino acids long. Germline values: CDR1 SGHRS, CDR2 YFSETQ. V dropped 4 bases and J dropped 3; count of bases not matched to a gene: 5. The CDR3 reads CASSGAGGITDTQYF. The CDR3 region has the DNA TGCGCCAGCAGCGGAGCGGGGGGGATAACAGATACGCAGTATTTT.

The chain combines TRBV6-5 with TRBJ2-3; possible D gene TRBD2, 6 bases. V lost 0 bases to trimming and J lost 0 bases, with 10 bases between them. The CDR3 covers 16 residues. In germline, CDR1 is MNHEY, CDR2 SVGAGI. The CDR3 sequence: CASSYSRAGSTDTQYF. The CDR3 coding sequence is TGTGCCAGCAGTTACTCGCGGGCGGGGAGCACAGATACGCAGTATTTT.

This clonotype was seen more than once but under ten times. The genes are TRBV7-7 and TRBJ2-5; TRBD2 agrees at 7 bases. There are 16 residues in the CDR3. V was pared by 0 bases and J by 3 bases, with 7 bases of the junction left unmatched. Germline CDR1 SSHAT, CDR2 FNYEAQ (reference sequence). Here the CDR3 reads CASSLAAGGGEETQYF. The DNA for the CDR3 is TGTGCCAGCAGCTTAGCGGCTGGCGGGGGAGAAGAGACCCAGTACTTC.

This clonotype was detected many times. The chain has TRBV7-6 and TRBJ1-1; D remains unclear. The germline V and J ends were trimmed by 4 bases and 0 bases, with 15 bases remaining between them. The CDR3 spans 16 residues. Per germline, CDR1 SGHVS and CDR2 FNYEAQ. The CDR3 sequence is CASSSSIGGLNTEAFF. The CDR3 DNA reads TGTGCCAGCAGCTCCTCCATAGGAGGGTTGAACACTGAAGCTTTCTTT. Based on the CDR3 plus reference TRBV7-6 and TRBJ1-1, the full variable domain is GAGVSQSPRYKVTKRGQDVALRCDPISGHVSLYWYRQALGQGPEFLTYFNYEAQQDKSGLPNDRFSAERPEGSISTLTIQRTEQRDSAMYRCASSSSIGGLNTEAFFGQGTRLTVV.

The CDR3 reads CSARAAARRYEQYF. The CDR3 DNA sequence: TGCAGTGCTAGAGCGGCGGCCAGGAGATACGAGCAGTACTTC. J is TRBJ2-7 and V is TRBV20-1, with D unresolved. The CDR3 length is 14 residues. Germline V gene lookup returns CDR1 DFQATT and CDR2 SNEGSKA (reference sequence). With 1 base removed from V and 4 bases from J, the gap between germline ends came to 14 bases.

The CDR3 sequence is CASSHERGEHNEQFF. The CDR3 bases are TGTGCCAGCAGCCACGAGCGGGGGGAACACAATGAGCAGTTCTTC. The chain combines TRBV6-2 or TRBV6-3 with TRBJ2-1, with TRBD2 matching 9 bases. V trimming: 6 bases; J trimming: 5 bases; junction bases outside the gene matches: 8. The germline V gene has CDR1 MNHEY and CDR2 SVGEGT. This CDR3 comprises 15 residues.

This clonotype was seen repeatedly, ten times or more. This sequence joins TRBV5-1 and TRBJ2-1; 9 nucleotides match TRBD1. J lost 9 bases, V lost 7 bases, and 2 bases had no gene match. CDR1 is SGHRS and CDR2 is YFSETQ in the germline V gene. CDR3 size: 11 residues. CDR3: CASETGGEQFF. The CDR3, as DNA: TGCGCCAGCGAGACAGGGGGTGAGCAGTTCTTC.

This clonotype was counted at least ten times. The chain links TRBV10-3 to TRBJ1-2; 10 bases map to TRBD1. CDR1 ENHRY and CDR2 SYGVKD come from the germline V gene. This CDR3 is built from 14 residues. The V gene end was trimmed by 6 bases and the J gene end by 3 bases; junction bases not matched to a gene: 4. The CDR3 region has the DNA TGTGCCATCAGAGAGACAGGGGGCGACTATGGCTACACCTTC. Amino acid sequence: CAIRETGGDYGYTF.

This clonotype was seen ten or more times. The rearrangement joins TRBV5-1 to TRBJ1-2, with a tentative D call TRBD1 (5 bases). Germline CDR1 reads SGHRS; CDR2 reads YFSETQ. CDR3 length: 14 residues. The V and J ends lost 0 bases and 4 bases respectively, with 10 bases between them. CDR3 residues: CASSLDWGSYGYTF. CDR3 DNA sequence: TGCGCCAGCAGCTTGGATTGGGGGAGCTATGGCTACACCTTC. Full variable domain (outside the CDR3, taken from reference TRBV5-1 and TRBJ1-2): KAGVTQTPRYLIKTRGQQVTLSCSPISGHRSVSWYQQTPGQGLQFLFEYFSETQRNKGNFPGRFSGRQFSNSRSEMNVSTLELGDSALYLCASSLDWGSYGYTFGSGTRLTVV.

This clonotype was detected many times. CDR3 protein: CSARKVVGGGGETQYF. CDR3 nucleotide sequence: TGCAGTGCTAGAAAGGTCGTGGGGGGCGGTGGAGAGACCCAGTACTTC. The V and J genes are TRBV20-1 and TRBJ2-5; D may match TRBD1 or TRBD2 (6 bases each). The V end lost 2 bases, the J end lost 4 bases, and 20 bases lay between the germline ends. The CDR3 contains 16 residues. Germline assignment: CDR1 DFQATT and CDR2 SNEGSKA (reference sequence).

The chain joins TRBV5-1 to TRBJ2-5; D may match TRBD1 or TRBD2 (5 bases each). The CDR3 sequence is 18 residues long. The V gene's germline CDR1 is SGHRS and CDR2 YFSETQ. Trimming shortened V by 5 bases and J by 5 bases, and 28 bases separated the two germline ends. The CDR3 loop reads CASSSKRQRTLYTETQYF. CDR3 in DNA: TGCGCCAGCAGTTCGAAACGACAGCGGACTCTGTATACGGAGACCCAGTACTTC.

V gene TRBV6-1 combines with J gene TRBJ2-1; 7 bases fit TRBD1. This CDR3 region has 13 residues. V dropped 5 bases and J dropped 7; count of bases not matched to a gene: 5. Germline V lookup: CDR1 MNHNS, CDR2 SASEGT. In DNA, the CDR3 is TGTGCCAGCAGTCATACAGGGGAGAATGAGCAGTTCTTC. It specifies CASSHTGENEQFF.

This CDR3 is CASSHTGTDSYNEQFF. The CDR3, as DNA: TGCGCCAGCAGCCATACCGGGACAGACTCCTACAATGAGCAGTTCTTC. V is TRBV4-3 and J is TRBJ2-1; 7 nucleotides line up with TRBD1. In germline, CDR1 is LGHNA, CDR2 YSLEER. The CDR3 runs 16 residues. The J segment lost 0 bases and the V segment lost 3 bases, leaving 5 bases of the junction unmatched.

This clonotype was counted a few times. V is TRBV6-2 or TRBV6-3 and J is TRBJ2-1; D is possibly TRBD2 (5 bases). The V gene lost 6 bases and the J gene lost 9 bases, with 18 bases spanning the gap. Germline V lookup: CDR1 MNHEY, CDR2 SVGEGT. CDR3 length: 14 residues. This CDR3 reads CASRTLAGGFEQFF. DNA for the CDR3: TGTGCCAGCAGGACCCTAGCCGGAGGTTTTGAGCAGTTCTTC.

This chain's CDR3 is CASSEAARTNTEAFF. In nucleotides, the CDR3 is TGTGCCAGCAGCGAGGCGGCACGTACGAACACTGAAGCTTTCTTT. This chain links TRBV5-5 with TRBJ1-1; D gene unclear. Germline CDR1 and CDR2: SGHKS and YYEKEE (reference sequence). V lost 4 bases and J 1 base, leaving 14 bases between the germline ends. This CDR3 spans 15 amino acids.